This entry describes one TCR beta chain. This clonotype was seen at least ten times. The antigen it binds to is not known. No base quality values were provided; no much bigger clone lies one nucleotide off. Measured from the cysteine to the phenylalanine, the CDR3 is 14 residues long. The CDR3 DNA has 42 bases and is translated from base 1. In the germline V gene, CDR1 corresponds to MNHEY and CDR2 to SVGEGT. V drops 5 bases and J drops 2 bases, leaving 13 bases in between. This sample stems from a study of glioma-infiltrating T cells (dated by TCRdb to 2016 to 2017). For the study in its entirety: Glioma tissue, non-neoplastic brain tissue and matched peripheral blood mononuclear cells were used as sources from which TCR alpha- and beta-chain repertoires were sequenced. Each tissue-infiltrating repertoire was compared with the same patient's peripheral blood repertoire to measure divergence between tissue and blood T-cell populations. The paired cohort was made up of three low-grade glioma patients, several primary glioblastoma patients and three non-glioma patients who contributed non-neoplastic brain tissue. Points the paper makes about the study in general: Group comparisons rested on small numbers: three non-neoplastic, three low-grade glioma and 7 or 8 glioblastoma patients. In non-neoplastic patients, VJ-independent divergence between tissue and blood fell below expectation, whereas in all gliomas, and especially in low-grade gliomas, the divergence rose above expectation. Tissue and blood shared very few CDR3 sequences, a result attributed to high CDR3 diversity and limited sampling.

The iRepertoire nested amplicon-rescue multiplex PCR (arm-PCR) platform was used to amplify TCR alpha and beta CDR3 regions from RNA. The input for one-step reverse transcription and amplification was roughly 85-400 ng of either tissue mRNA or PBMC total RNA. Following bead purification, Illumina adapters were added by a secondary multiplex PCR, and libraries between 200 and 400 bp were gel-purified. The libraries contained internal 6-nucleotide barcodes that were used for demultiplexing. Sequencing of the libraries was done on an Illumina MiSeq using 2x220 or 2x250 nucleotide paired-end reads. The authors' analysis ran thus. Paired reads were merged with FLASH 1.2.11 and aligned to the GRCh37 human genome with BWA-MEM before extracting TRA and TRB reads. V and J assignment used an IMGT-derived reference of cassette sequences and CDR3 motifs that included pseudogenes. Reads were translated in three frames, and productive CDR3s were defined by a C…FGXG motif without stop codons. A clonotype was defined as a unique combination of a V-J cassette pair and a CDR3 amino acid sequence. Reads were filtered by Hamming distance, with the threshold set by the sequence error rate of each sample in mapped regions. Using fastp at Q25 and MiXCR, TCRdb reprocessed the public reads and kept productive beta chains. Duplicate CDR3 protein sequences are folded into a single record with the most common DNA and genes. The V and J calls shown here were made by TCRdb, not taken from the authors' results. The sample contains 150,000 to 200,000 distinct CDR3 sequences, approximately 30% of them found a single time. The ten largest clones take up about 19% of the sample.

The chain employs TRBV6-2 or TRBV6-3 and TRBJ2-7, with TRBD1 tentatively as D gene (6 bases match). What was sequenced was glioma tissue, nonneoplastic brain tissue, or PBMCs (not recorded which). This receptor was obtained from a human donor with low-grade glioma or glioblastoma, undergoing nonglioma brain surgery, or in good health (not recorded which). The DNA sequence is TGTGCCAGCAGTCGACAGGTCCTTCCCTACGAGCAGTACTTC. Its protein product is CASSRQVLPYEQYF.